This T cell receptor (beta chain) was profiled in a study of OX40 agonist ivuxolimab in advanced cancers. The germline V gene has CDR1 SGHVS and CDR2 FNYEAQ. CDR3 length: 14 residues. V was pared by 1 base and J by 1 base, with 7 bases between. TCRdb's table, derived via immunoSEQ multiplex PCR, lists solely in-frame clones and lacks some. The repertoire holds approximately 47,000 clones, roughly 86% seen once, with roughly 7.8% in the top ten. The rearrangement joins TRBV7-6 to TRBJ2-5, with D hard to call. This clonotype was obtained from an adult with an advanced solid tumor such as melanoma, head and neck, liver or kidney cancer. The sample in question was CD4+ or CD8+ T cells sorted from blood, obtained in a trial of the OX40 agonist ivuxolimab. The chain's CDR3 is CASSLGLTQETQYF. In nucleotides, the CDR3 is TGTGCCAGCAGCTTAGGGCTCACCCAAGAGACCCAGTACTTC.